These 7 T cell receptor beta chains were all obtained from the same sample, sequenced in a study of T cell responses to AZD1222 COVID-19 vaccine. Clones were read by immunoSEQ multiplex PCR, and TCRdb kept only the in-frame ones, dropping some. This table has around 70,000 clones, 80% to 90% appearing once. Here the sequenced sample was peripheral blood, taken on day 0 of AZD1222 vaccination. The receptors stem from an adult in good health.

The genes are TRBV28 and TRBJ1-4; 9 positions agree with TRBD1. CDR3 length: 17 amino acids. The J segment lost 4 bases and the V segment lost 5 bases, leaving 11 bases of the junction unmatched. Germline values: CDR1 MDHEN, CDR2 SYDVKM. The CDR3 DNA reads as TGTGCCAGCAGTCAGAACCCCGGGACAGGGTTTAATGAAAAACTGTTTTTT. This translates into CASSQNPGTGFNEKLFF.

The rearrangement uses TRBV18 and TRBJ1-1; maybe TRBD1 (6 bases). Germline lookup yields CDR1 KGHSH and CDR2 LQKENI. Trimming pared 0 bases from V and 1 base from J, leaving 6 bases between. The CDR3 is 14 residues long. CDR3 sequence reads: CASSPPTGNTEAFF. The CDR3 nucleotides are TGTGCCAGCTCACCACCGACAGGGAACACTGAAGCTTTCTTT.

Only a few counts were recorded for this clone. This chain links TRBV12-1 with TRBJ2-7. TRBV12-1 is a listed pseudogene. The CDR3 extends over 16 amino acids. The CDR3 DNA sequence: TGTGCCAGCAGCCTCCCCGGGCCGGGGCTATCCTACGAGCAGTACTTC. Protein product: CASSLPGPGLSYEQYF.

The chain couples TRBV12-3 or TRBV12-4 to TRBJ2-3, with D possibly being TRBD2 (5 bases). V lost 1 base, J lost 6 bases, and 8 bases lay in between. This CDR3 is built from 13 residues. CDR3 sequence reads: CASSLGGLDTQYF. Written as DNA, the CDR3 is TGTGCCAGCAGTTTAGGAGGGTTGGATACGCAGTATTTT.

This clone was seen just once. The J gene is TRBJ1-6, the V gene TRBV5-6, with D perhaps matching TRBD1 (6 bases). Trimming pared 3 bases from V and 5 bases from J, leaving 15 bases between. The CDR3 extends over 16 amino acids. The germline V gene encodes CDR1 SGHDT and CDR2 YYEEEE. CDR3 protein: CASSSYRTANNSPLHF. CDR3 DNA: TGTGCCAGCAGCTCCTACAGGACAGCTAATAATTCACCCCTCCACTTT.

The rearrangement links TRBV7-6 to TRBJ2-7, with 7 bases aligning to TRBD2. The CDR3 spans 15 residues. V was pared by 5 bases and J by 4 bases, with 11 bases of the junction left unmatched. The germline gives CDR1 SGHVS, CDR2 FNYEAQ. As DNA, the CDR3 is TGTGCCAGCAGCAAGGCGGTTGGCGGGAGTTACGAGCAGTACTTC. Translated: CASSKAVGGSYEQYF. Filled out from reference TRBV7-6 and TRBJ2-7, the complete variable domain reads GAGVSQSPRYKVTKRGQDVALRCDPISGHVSLYWYRQALGQGPEFLTYFNYEAQQDKSGLPNDRFSAERPEGSISTLTIQRTEQRDSAMYRCASSKAVGGSYEQYFGPGTRLTVT.

This chain connects TRBV5-1 to TRBJ1-6; 8 nucleotides agree with TRBD1. CDR1 and CDR2 from the germline V gene are SGHRS and YFSETQ. This CDR3 contains 16 residues. The junction had 9 bases not matched to a gene; V was cut back by 3 bases and J by 7 bases. The DNA for the CDR3 is TGCGCCAGCAGCTCCCGAGAGAGACAGGGGAATTCACCCCTCCACTTT. Protein: CASSSRERQGNSPLHF.